These 18 T cell receptor beta chains share one sample of origin, sequenced in a study of cytomegalovirus exposure and HLA in healthy donors. PCR involved 60 Vbeta and 13 Jbeta primers. The repertoire was sequenced with immunoSEQ multiplex PCR; TCRdb's copy has only in-frame clones and lacks some. The sample carries fewer than 150,000 clones, roughly 70% recorded once. Source material: PBMCs. The source of these receptors is a human donor in good health.

The V gene is TRBV25-1, the J gene TRBJ2-7, with 8 bases aligning to TRBD1. Per the germline V gene, CDR1 is MGHDK and CDR2 is SYGVNS. J was trimmed by 1 base and V by 0 bases; bases with no gene match: 2. The CDR3 is made up of 15 amino acids. CDR3 nucleotide sequence: TGTGCCAGCAGTGAATATGGGACAGGATCCTACGAGCAGTACTTC. As protein: CASSEYGTGSYEQYF.

This clone was observed a few times. The gene calls are TRBV2 and TRBJ2-1; the D gene is possibly TRBD1 (6 bases). This CDR3 contains 15 residues. Germline assignment: CDR1 SNHLY and CDR2 FYNNEI. V lost 7 bases and J lost 0, with 13 bases in between. CDR3 sequence (DNA): TGTGCCAGCATCGGAGCGGACAGCTCCTACAATGAGCAGTTCTTC. It yields the protein CASIGADSSYNEQFF.

Turning to this clone: Other DNA sequences within the sample encode an identical CDR3. The rearrangement links TRBV2 to TRBJ2-7; D gene unclear. The length of the CDR3 is 14 residues. Between the trimmed V and J ends, which lost 1 base and 1 base, there was a span of 8 bases. Germline values: CDR1 SNHLY, CDR2 FYNNEI. The CDR3 nucleotides are TGTGCCAGCAGTGAAGGGAGCCTTTCCTACGAGCAGTACTTC. It yields the protein CASSEGSLSYEQYF.

This clone was found a few times. This rearrangement joins TRBV6-1 to TRBJ2-3; 8 bases map to TRBD2. Germline loops: CDR1 MNHNS, CDR2 SASEGT. The CDR3 totals 16 residues. V trimming: 3 bases; J trimming: 4 bases; junction bases outside the gene matches: 9. The CDR3 nucleotides read TGTGCCAGCAGTGATGGAGCGGGAGAAGGTGCAGATACGCAGTATTTT. Its translation is CASSDGAGEGADTQYF.

The chain is built from TRBV28 and TRBJ2-7; 7 positions match TRBD1. Germline-derived CDR1 and CDR2 are MDHEN and SYDVKM. The CDR3 spans 13 residues. Trimming at V came to 6 bases and at J to 5 bases, leaving 7 bases not matched to a gene. The CDR3 DNA is TGTGCCAGCAGCCAGGGACAGTGGCACGAGCAGTACTTC. This encodes CASSQGQWHEQYF.

The CDR3 protein is CASSVVRTGVNTEAFF. Written as DNA, the CDR3 is TGTGCCAGCAGTGTAGTACGGACAGGAGTGAACACTGAAGCTTTCTTT. The chain is built from TRBV6-1 and TRBJ1-1, with TRBD1 identical over 7 bases. The CDR3 length is 16 residues. In germline, CDR1 is MNHNS, CDR2 SASEGT. With 4 bases clipped from V and 0 bases from J, the junction kept 8 bases outside the gene matches.

This clone was counted a few times. The rearrangement uses TRBV5-1 and TRBJ2-3, with 8 bases identical to TRBD2. Trimming at V came to 3 bases and at J to 4 bases, leaving 7 bases not matched to a gene. The CDR3 runs to 15 residues. Per germline, CDR1 SGHRS and CDR2 YFSETQ. The CDR3 sequence is CASSSPAGEPDTQYF. CDR3 DNA sequence: TGCGCCAGCAGCTCCCCAGCGGGAGAACCAGATACGCAGTATTTT. Based on the CDR3 plus reference TRBV5-1 and TRBJ2-3, the full variable domain is KAGVTQTPRYLIKTRGQQVTLSCSPISGHRSVSWYQQTPGQGLQFLFEYFSETQRNKGNFPGRFSGRQFSNSRSEMNVSTLELGDSALYLCASSSPAGEPDTQYFGPGTRLTVL.

This clone was picked up a small number of times. The chain is built from TRBV19 and TRBJ2-7; 8 bases align to TRBD2. Germline V gene sequence: CDR1 LNHDA, CDR2 SQIVND (reference sequence). The trim removed 1 base at V and 3 bases at J, leaving 2 bases unmatched. The CDR3 sequence is 14 residues long. The CDR3 here is CASSIGSGSYEQYF. The CDR3 DNA follows: TGTGCCAGTAGTATAGGGAGCGGGAGCTACGAGCAGTACTTC. Together with reference TRBV19 and TRBJ2-7, the CDR3 gives the full variable domain: DGGITQSPKYLFRKEGQNVTLSCEQNLNHDAMYWYRQDPGQGLRLIYYSQIVNDFQKGDIAEGYSVSREKKESFPLTVTSAQKNPTAFYLCASSIGSGSYEQYFGPGTRLTVT.

This clone was counted only a few times. The J gene is TRBJ2-2, the V gene TRBV2; D is unresolved. Germline V gene data show CDR1 as SNHLY and CDR2 as FYNNEI. V lost 2 bases and J lost 2, with 9 bases in between. CDR3 length: 15 amino acids. CDR3 amino acids: CASSEMARNTGELFF. Here the CDR3 DNA reads TGTGCCAGCAGTGAAATGGCTAGAAACACCGGGGAGCTGTTTTTT.

V is TRBV18 and J is TRBJ1-1; 8 bases are a match to TRBD1. The CDR3 length is 14 residues. V lost 3 bases to trimming and J lost 6 bases; unmatched junction nucleotides: 6. Germline V gene data show CDR1 as KGHSH and CDR2 as LQKENI. CDR3 nucleotide sequence: TGTGCCAGCTCACCCGGGACAGGTGGCGCTGAAGCTTTCTTT. Its protein product is CASSPGTGGAEAFF.

The chain employs TRBV5-4 and TRBJ2-2, with D tentatively TRBD1 (5 bases). Looked up from germline, CDR1 is SGHNT and CDR2 is YYREEE (reference sequence). The CDR3 loop spans 12 amino acids. Trimming pared 5 bases from V and 3 bases from J, leaving 5 bases between. CDR3 residues: CASRTDTGELFF. Here the CDR3 DNA reads TGTGCCAGCAGGACAGACACCGGGGAGCTGTTTTTT.

The CDR3 loop is CASRDGGLTNEKLFF. The CDR3, as DNA: TGCGCCAGCAGAGACGGCGGATTAACTAATGAAAAACTGTTTTTT. The chain uses TRBV10-2 and TRBJ1-4; D call uncertain. The germline V gene has CDR1 WSHSY and CDR2 SAAADI. The V end lost 6 bases, the J end lost 1 base, and 12 bases lay between the germline ends. CDR3 length: 15 residues.

This clone was observed a single time. This rearrangement joins TRBV5-1 to TRBJ1-1, with TRBD1 matching 7 bases. This CDR3 comprises 15 residues. Germline CDR1 is SGHRS and CDR2 is YFSETQ. V shed 5 bases, J shed 3 bases, and the junction held 10 bases outside the gene matches. This chain's CDR3 is CASRSRDSFYTEAFF. The DNA of the CDR3 is TGCGCCAGCAGAAGCCGGGACAGTTTTTACACTGAAGCTTTCTTT. The full variable domain, with the rest looked up from reference TRBV5-1 and TRBJ1-1, is KAGVTQTPRYLIKTRGQQVTLSCSPISGHRSVSWYQQTPGQGLQFLFEYFSETQRNKGNFPGRFSGRQFSNSRSEMNVSTLELGDSALYLCASRSRDSFYTEAFFGQGTRLTVV.

CDR3 coding DNA: TGTGCCAGCAGTGGAGCGGCCAATCAGCCCCAGCATTTT. This translates into CASSGAANQPQHF. The chain employs TRBV2 and TRBJ1-5; the D is unclear. The V end was cut by 4 bases, the J end by 3 bases, with 7 bases between. The CDR3 contains 13 residues. Germline values: CDR1 SNHLY, CDR2 FYNNEI.

V usage is TRBV28 and J usage is TRBJ2-3, with 12 bases aligning to TRBD2. V shed 5 bases and J 6 bases; nucleotides not matched to a gene: 3. The germline gives CDR1 MDHEN, CDR2 SYDVKM. The CDR3 is made up of 14 amino acids. CDR3 sequence reads: CASSGLAGPDTQYF. CDR3 sequence (DNA): TGTGCCAGCAGTGGACTAGCGGGACCTGATACGCAGTATTTT.

The chain joins TRBV11-3 to TRBJ2-6, with D possibly TRBD1 on 5 matching bases. Germline CDR1 SGHNT, CDR2 YENEEA. The CDR3 is 18 amino acids. The V end was cut by 1 base, the J end by 3 bases, with 16 bases between. The CDR3 sequence is CASSLGQGRKSGANVLTF. The CDR3 nucleotides are TGTGCCAGCAGCTTAGGGCAGGGTAGGAAAAGTGGGGCCAACGTCCTGACTTTC.

This sequence joins TRBV30 and TRBJ1-2, with 7 bases aligning to TRBD1. The CDR3 covers 13 residues. The V gene's germline CDR1 is GTSNPN and CDR2 SVGIG (reference sequence). V trimming: 2 bases; J trimming: 6 bases; junction bases outside the gene matches: 6. The CDR3 reads CAWSPQGGDGYTF. CDR3 sequence (DNA): TGTGCCTGGAGTCCGCAAGGGGGCGATGGCTACACCTTC.

The CDR3 reads CASSSTGTDTQYF. CDR3 DNA sequence: TGTGCCAGCAGTTCAACAGGGACAGATACGCAGTATTTT. The chain employs TRBV6-5 and TRBJ2-3; D is perhaps TRBD1 (6 bases). The CDR3 sequence is 13 residues long. V was shortened by 4 bases and J by 3 bases, with 8 bases between the two germline ends. Germline CDR1 reads MNHEY; CDR2 reads SVGAGI.